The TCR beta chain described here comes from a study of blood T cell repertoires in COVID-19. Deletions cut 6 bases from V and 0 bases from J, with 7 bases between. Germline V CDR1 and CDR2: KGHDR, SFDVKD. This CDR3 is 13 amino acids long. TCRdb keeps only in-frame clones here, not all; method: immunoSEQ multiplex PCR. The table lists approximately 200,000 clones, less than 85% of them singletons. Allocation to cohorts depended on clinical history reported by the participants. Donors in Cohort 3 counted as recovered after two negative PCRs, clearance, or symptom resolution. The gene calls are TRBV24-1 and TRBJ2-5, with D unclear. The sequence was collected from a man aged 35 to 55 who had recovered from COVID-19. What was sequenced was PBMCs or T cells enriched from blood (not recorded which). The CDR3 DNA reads TGTGCCACCAGTTTTCAGTACCAAGAGACCCAGTACTTC. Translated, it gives CATSFQYQETQYF.